The clone carrying this T cell receptor (beta chain) was detected ten times or more. The germline V gene encodes CDR1 SGHTA and CDR2 FQGNSA. The length of the CDR3 is 16 residues. V shed 5 bases and J 2 bases; nucleotides not matched to a gene: 8. This entry comes from a study of spatial heterogeneity in lung cancer. Noted time point: sample taken at primary tumor resection. Material for sequencing was whole RNA from tumor, nontumor lung or frozen PBMC, left unsorted. A single record per CDR3 protein comes from TCRdb applying MiXCR to the 5' RACE reads. In the table there are fewer than 65,000 distinct CDR3 sequences, about 5.9% of which are singletons.

The V gene is TRBV7-2, the J gene TRBJ2-3; 9 nucleotides match TRBD2. This material consisted of PBMCs, taken at surgery. The sequence was obtained from a female donor with early-stage non-small cell lung cancer. Here the CDR3 DNA reads TGTGCCAGCAGCCCCCGACTAGCGGAGTCCACAGATACGCAGTATTTT. This codes for CASSPRLAESTDTQYF.